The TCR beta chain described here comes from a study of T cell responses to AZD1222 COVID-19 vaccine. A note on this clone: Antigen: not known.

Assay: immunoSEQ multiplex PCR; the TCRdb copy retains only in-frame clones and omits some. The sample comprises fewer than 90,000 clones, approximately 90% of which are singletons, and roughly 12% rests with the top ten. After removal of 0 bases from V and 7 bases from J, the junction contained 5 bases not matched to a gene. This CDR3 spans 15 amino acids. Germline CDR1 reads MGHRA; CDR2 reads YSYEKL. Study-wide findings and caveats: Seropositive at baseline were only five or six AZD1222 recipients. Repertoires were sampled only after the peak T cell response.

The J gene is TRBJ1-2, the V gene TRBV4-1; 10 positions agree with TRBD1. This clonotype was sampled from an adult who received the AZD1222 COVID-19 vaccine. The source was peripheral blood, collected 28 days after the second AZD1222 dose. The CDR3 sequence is CASSQEGQGLGGYTF. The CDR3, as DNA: TGCGCCAGCAGCCAAGAGGGACAGGGGTTAGGTGGCTACACCTTC.